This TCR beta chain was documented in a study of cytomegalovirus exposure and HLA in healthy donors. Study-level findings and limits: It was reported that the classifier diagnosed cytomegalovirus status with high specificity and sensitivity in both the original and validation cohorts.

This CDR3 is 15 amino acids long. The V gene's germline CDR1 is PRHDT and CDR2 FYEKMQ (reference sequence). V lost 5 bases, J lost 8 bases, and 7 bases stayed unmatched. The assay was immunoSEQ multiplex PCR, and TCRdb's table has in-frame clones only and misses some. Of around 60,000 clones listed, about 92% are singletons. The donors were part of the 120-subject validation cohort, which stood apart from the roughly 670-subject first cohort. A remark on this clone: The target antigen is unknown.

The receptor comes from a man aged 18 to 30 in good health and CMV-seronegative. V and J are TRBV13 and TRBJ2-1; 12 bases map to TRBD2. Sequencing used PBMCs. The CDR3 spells CASSLLAGGSHEQFF. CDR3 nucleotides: TGTGCCAGCAGCCTACTAGCGGGAGGATCGCATGAGCAGTTCTTC.